The text below deals with one TCR beta chain. The antigen is unknown. These data come from a study of T cell responses to AZD1222 COVID-19 vaccine. Study information: Investigators merged groups given second doses at roughly 4 or roughly 12 weeks. Study observations and caveats: Baseline serostatus was positive in only six AZD1222 recipients. Rises in breadth and depth of Spike-specific TCRs came after two AZD1222 doses.

The germline gives CDR1 GTSNPN, CDR2 SVGIG (reference sequence). The V end was cut by 0 bases, the J end by 7 bases, with 12 bases between. The CDR3 covers 13 residues. Data came from immunoSEQ multiplex PCR; TCRdb stores just in-frame clones and leaves some out. The data hold 95,000 to 150,000 clones, with around nine tenths observed a single time. The sample in question was peripheral blood, obtained on day 0 of AZD1222 vaccination. This receptor was obtained from an adult in good health. The rearrangement uses TRBV30 and TRBJ2-5; D is perhaps TRBD1 or TRBD2 (5 bases each). CDR3 sequence: CAWSVAGSGTQYF. For the CDR3, the DNA is TGTGCCTGGAGTGTTGCAGGGAGTGGGACCCAGTACTTC.